Listed below are T cell receptor beta chains from one sample, sequenced in a study of T cell responses to AZD1222 COVID-19 vaccine. TCRdb's table, derived via immunoSEQ multiplex PCR, lists solely in-frame clones and lacks some. The sample records approximately 150,000 clones, roughly 87% being singletons. The material sequenced was peripheral blood, taken on day 0 of AZD1222 vaccination. Receptors were obtained from an adult in good health. Both conserved end residues are part of each CDR3. Each record gives: J gene, clone size, D gene, V gene, CDR3 DNA, CDR3 protein. A D gene is named only where the DNA matches it firmly. Clone size, where shown, is once, few, many, or a class for clones that have expanded.

TRBJ2-7 | - | - | TRBV14 | TGTGCCAGCAGCCGAACTAGTAGATTCAACGAGCAGTACTTC | CASSRTSRFNEQYF
TRBJ1-5 | - | - | TRBV19 | TGTGCCAGTAGTAGATCACCTTATCAAGACCCGGACTATCAGCCCCAGCATTTT | CASSRSPYQDPDYQPQHF
TRBJ2-7 | - | - | TRBV28 | TGTGCCAGCAGTTCATGGGGGTCCCATTCCTACGAGCAGTACTTC | CASSSWGSHSYEQYF
TRBJ2-2 | few | TRBD2 | TRBV9 | TGTGCCAGCAGCACCCTGGATAGCGGGACCGGGGAGCTGTTTTTT | CASSTLDSGTGELFF
TRBJ1-1 | - | - | TRBV18 | TGTGCCAGCTCACATCCTGGGAGGAACACTGAAGCTTTCTTT | CASSHPGRNTEAFF
TRBJ1-1 | - | - | TRBV9 | TGTGCCAGCAGCGTAGGTGAATGGGCTTCAGCTTTCTTT | CASSVGEWASAFF
TRBJ1-5 | - | - | TRBV15 | TGTGCCACCAGCAGAGAAGGCAGGGGATGGGATCAGCCCCAGCATTTT | CATSREGRGWDQPQHF
TRBJ2-7 | - | TRBD1 | TRBV6-5 | TGTGCCAGCAGATCCGGGACAGGGGTCCACGAGCAGTACTTC | CASRSGTGVHEQYF
TRBJ1-3 | - | - | TRBV6-2/TRBV6-3 | TGTGCCAGCAGTTACCAGTTCAGCTCTGGAAACACCATATATTTT | CASSYQFSSGNTIYF
TRBJ1-4 | - | - | TRBV5-1 | TGCGCCAGCAGCCCCAGGGGAGGAAGTGAAAAACTGTTTTTT | CASSPRGGSEKLFF
TRBJ2-1 | - | - | TRBV12-3/TRBV12-4 | TGTGCCAGCAGTTTTAATGAGCAGTTCTTC | CASSFNEQFF
TRBJ2-2 | - | - | TRBV28 | TGTGCCAGCAAGGAAGACAGTTTAAACACCGGGGAGCTGTTTTTT | CASKEDSLNTGELFF
TRBJ1-6 | - | - | TRBV6-5 | TGTGCCAGCAGCCTTACGGGGGGGAATTCACCCCTCCACTTT | CASSLTGGNSPLHF
TRBJ1-2 | - | TRBD1 | TRBV2 | TGTGCCAGCAGGGGGAGACAGGGCAACTATGGCTACACCTTC | CASRGRQGNYGYTF
TRBJ2-5 | once | - | TRBV29-1 | TGCAGCGTTGAAGTAGGGGTTAAGACCCAGTACTTC | CSVEVGVKTQYF
TRBJ1-1 | - | TRBD1 | TRBV15 | TGTGCCACCAGCACCGAAAACAGGGGATTGAACACTGAAGCTTTCTTT | CATSTENRGLNTEAFF
TRBJ2-1 | - | - | TRBV7-7 | TGTGCCAGCAGCTTAGCGGGGTATGGTGAGCAGTTCTTC | CASSLAGYGEQFF
TRBJ1-6 | - | TRBD1 | TRBV6-5 | TGTGCCAGCAGTTCCGGGACAGGGGTTTCACCCCTCCACTTT | CASSSGTGVSPLHF
TRBJ2-2 | once | - | TRBV6-5 | TGTGCCAGCAGTTACTCGGTGGGGGGGAACACCGGGGAGCTGTTTTTT | CASSYSVGGNTGELFF
TRBJ2-2 | few | - | TRBV10-3 | TGTGCCATCAGTGTTGTTCTCCACCGGGAGCTGTTTTTT | CAISVVLHRELFF
TRBJ1-3 | few | - | TRBV19 | TGTGCCAGTCAAATCGCGGGAAACACCATATATTTT | CASQIAGNTIYF
TRBJ2-7 | - | - | TRBV27 | TGTGCCAGCAGTTTATCCCTATCCGGACACGTGGGGAACGAGCAGTACTTC | CASSLSLSGHVGNEQYF
TRBJ2-7 | - | - | TRBV7-9 | TGTGCCAGCAGTCGCTCGGCAGGAGCGACCTACGAGCAGTACTTC | CASSRSAGATYEQYF
TRBJ2-5 | - | - | TRBV5-1 | TGCGCCAGCAGCCCCGGTCGTGGAGGAGAGACCCAGTACTTC | CASSPGRGGETQYF
TRBJ2-1 | once | TRBD1 | TRBV28 | TGTGCCAGCACCGGACAGGGGGCTGGCGGGAATGAGCAGTTCTTC | CASTGQGAGGNEQFF
TRBJ2-7 | - | TRBD2 | TRBV3-1/TRBV3-2 | TGTGCCAGCAGCCAAGGCCTAGCGGGAGACCCCTACGAGCAGTACTTC | CASSQGLAGDPYEQYF
TRBJ1-2 | - | - | TRBV6-1 | TGTGCCAGCAGTGAAATTACCCTCTATGGCTACACCTTC | CASSEITLYGYTF
TRBJ1-3 | - | TRBD1 | TRBV2 | TGTGCCAGCCGACGCTACGGGACAGGGCTCAGCTCTGGAAACACCATATATTTT | CASRRYGTGLSSGNTIYF
TRBJ1-1 | - | - | TRBV15 | TGTGCCACCAGCCTCTGGAGGGGAGCTACTGAAGCTTTCTTT | CATSLWRGATEAFF
TRBJ2-7 | once | - | TRBV5-6 | TGTGCCAGCAGCTTGGCGGTCCCCCCCTACGAGCAGTACTTC | CASSLAVPPYEQYF